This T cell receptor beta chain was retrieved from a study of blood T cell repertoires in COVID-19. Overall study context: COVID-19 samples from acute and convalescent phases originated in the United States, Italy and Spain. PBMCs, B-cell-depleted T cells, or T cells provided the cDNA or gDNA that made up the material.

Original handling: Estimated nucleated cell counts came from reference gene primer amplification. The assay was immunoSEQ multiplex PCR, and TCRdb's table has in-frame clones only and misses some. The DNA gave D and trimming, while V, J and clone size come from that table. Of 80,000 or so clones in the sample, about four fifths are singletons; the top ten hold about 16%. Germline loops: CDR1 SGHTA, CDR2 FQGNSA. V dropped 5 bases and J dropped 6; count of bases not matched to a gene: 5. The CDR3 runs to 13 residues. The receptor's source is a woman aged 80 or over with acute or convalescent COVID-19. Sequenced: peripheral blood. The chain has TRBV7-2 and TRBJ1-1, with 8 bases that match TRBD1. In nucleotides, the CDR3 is TGTGCCAGCAGCCCAGGGGGCGCTTCTGAAGCTTTCTTT. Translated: CASSPGGASEAFF.